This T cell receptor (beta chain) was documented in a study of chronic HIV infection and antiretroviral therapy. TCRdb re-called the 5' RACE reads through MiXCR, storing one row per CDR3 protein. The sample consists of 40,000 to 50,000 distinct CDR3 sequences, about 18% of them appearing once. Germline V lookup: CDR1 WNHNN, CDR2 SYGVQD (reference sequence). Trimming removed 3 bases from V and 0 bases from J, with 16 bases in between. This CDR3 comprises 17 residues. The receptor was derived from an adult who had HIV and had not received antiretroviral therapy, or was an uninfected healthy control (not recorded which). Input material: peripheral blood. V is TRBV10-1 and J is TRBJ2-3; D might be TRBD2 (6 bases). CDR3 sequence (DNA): TGCGCCAGCAGTGAAATGGGGGGACTTCTTAGCACAGATACGCAGTATTTT. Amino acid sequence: CASSEMGGLLSTDTQYF.